The present T cell receptor (beta chain) was sequenced within a study of blood T cell repertoires in COVID-19. Study at large: From T cells, B-cell-depleted T cells, or PBMCs came the material, which was cDNA or gDNA.

Trimming cost V 8 bases and J 3 bases; bases outside gene matches: 6. CDR3 length: 13 residues. Germline assignment: CDR1 WNHNN and CDR2 SYGVQD (reference sequence). Two negative PCRs, clearance, or symptom resolution characterized the recovered Cohort 3 donors. This table comes from immunoSEQ multiplex PCR, and its TCRdb copy is limited to in-frame clones, with some not included. The sample shows about 370,000 clones, roughly nine tenths of them seen only once. Sample: PBMCs or T cells enriched from blood (not recorded which). This chain links TRBV10-1 with TRBJ2-5; 7 positions agree with TRBD1. The receptor comes from a man younger than 30 who had recovered from COVID-19. The CDR3 loop reads CASAPGQKETQYF. CDR3 nucleotides: TGCGCCAGCGCACCGGGACAGAAAGAGACCCAGTACTTC.